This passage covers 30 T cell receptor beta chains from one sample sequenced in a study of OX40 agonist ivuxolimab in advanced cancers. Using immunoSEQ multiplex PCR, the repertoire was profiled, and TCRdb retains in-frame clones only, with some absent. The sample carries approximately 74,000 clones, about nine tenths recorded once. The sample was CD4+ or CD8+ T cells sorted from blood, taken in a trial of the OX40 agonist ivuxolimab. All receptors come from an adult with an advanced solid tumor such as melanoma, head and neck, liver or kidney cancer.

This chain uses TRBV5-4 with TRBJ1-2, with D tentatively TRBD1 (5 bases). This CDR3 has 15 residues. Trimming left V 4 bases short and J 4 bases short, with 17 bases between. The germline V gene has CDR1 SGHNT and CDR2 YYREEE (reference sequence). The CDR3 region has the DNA TGTGCCAGCAGCCTCGGGGGGGACGGTTCCTATGGCTACACCTTC. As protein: CASSLGGDGSYGYTF.

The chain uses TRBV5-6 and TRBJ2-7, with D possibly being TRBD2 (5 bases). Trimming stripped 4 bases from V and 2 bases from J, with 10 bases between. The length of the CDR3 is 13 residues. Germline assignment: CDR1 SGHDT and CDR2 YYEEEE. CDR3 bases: TGTGCCAGCAGCCCAGACGGGGCCTACGAGCAGTACTTC. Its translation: CASSPDGAYEQYF. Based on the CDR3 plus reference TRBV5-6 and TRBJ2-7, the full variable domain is DAGVTQSPTHLIKTRGQQVTLRCSPKSGHDTVSWYQQALGQGPQFIFQYYEEEERQRGNFPDRFSGHQFPNYSSELNVNALLLGDSALYLCASSPDGAYEQYFGPGTRLTVT.

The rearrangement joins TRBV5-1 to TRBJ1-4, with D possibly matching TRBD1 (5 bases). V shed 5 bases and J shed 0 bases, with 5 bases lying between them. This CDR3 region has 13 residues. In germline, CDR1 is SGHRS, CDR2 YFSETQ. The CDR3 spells CASRTATNEKLFF. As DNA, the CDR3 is TGCGCCAGCAGGACAGCAACTAATGAAAAACTGTTTTTT. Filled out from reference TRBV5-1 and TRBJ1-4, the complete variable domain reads KAGVTQTPRYLIKTRGQQVTLSCSPISGHRSVSWYQQTPGQGLQFLFEYFSETQRNKGNFPGRFSGRQFSNSRSEMNVSTLELGDSALYLCASRTATNEKLFFGSGTQLSVL.

The CDR3 here is CSVEDKRRTEAFF. DNA of the CDR3: TGCAGCGTTGAAGATAAGCGGCGGACTGAAGCTTTCTTT. V and J are TRBV29-1 and TRBJ1-1, with D unclear. The CDR3 has 13 amino acids. Per the germline V gene, CDR1 is SQVTM and CDR2 is ANQGSEA. V lost 0 bases and J lost 5, with 10 bases in between.

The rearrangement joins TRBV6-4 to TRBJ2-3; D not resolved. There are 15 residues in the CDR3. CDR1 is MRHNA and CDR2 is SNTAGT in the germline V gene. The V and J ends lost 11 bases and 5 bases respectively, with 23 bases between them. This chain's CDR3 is CAGPLIGDRLDTQYF. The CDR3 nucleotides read TGTGCCGGCCCTCTAATTGGAGACCGCCTAGATACGCAGTATTTT.

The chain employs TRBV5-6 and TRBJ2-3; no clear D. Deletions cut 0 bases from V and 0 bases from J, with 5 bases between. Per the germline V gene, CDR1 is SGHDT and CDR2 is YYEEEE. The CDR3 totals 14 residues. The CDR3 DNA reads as TGTGCCAGCAGCTTGGTGACTAGCACAGATACGCAGTATTTT. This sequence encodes CASSLVTSTDTQYF.

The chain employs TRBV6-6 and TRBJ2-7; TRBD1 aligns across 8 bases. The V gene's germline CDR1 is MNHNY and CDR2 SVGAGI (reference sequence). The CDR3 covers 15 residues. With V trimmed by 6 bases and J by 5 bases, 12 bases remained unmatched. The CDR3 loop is CASRPTDRVPHEQYF. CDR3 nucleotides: TGTGCCAGCAGACCCACGGACAGGGTACCCCACGAGCAGTACTTC.

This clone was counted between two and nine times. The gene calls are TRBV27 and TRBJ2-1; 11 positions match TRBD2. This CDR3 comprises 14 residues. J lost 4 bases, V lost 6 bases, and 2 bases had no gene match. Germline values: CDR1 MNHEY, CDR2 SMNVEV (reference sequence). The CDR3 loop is CASRGTSGYNEQFF. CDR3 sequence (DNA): TGTGCCAGCAGGGGGACTAGCGGATACAATGAGCAGTTCTTC.

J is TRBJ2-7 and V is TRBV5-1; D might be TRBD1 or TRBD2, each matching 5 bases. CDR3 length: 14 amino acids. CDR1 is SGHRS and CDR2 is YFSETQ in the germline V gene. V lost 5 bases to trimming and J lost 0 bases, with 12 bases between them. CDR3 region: CASRGEQDSYEQYF. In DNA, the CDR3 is TGCGCCAGCAGGGGGGAACAGGACTCCTACGAGCAGTACTTC. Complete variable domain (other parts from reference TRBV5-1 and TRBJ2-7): KAGVTQTPRYLIKTRGQQVTLSCSPISGHRSVSWYQQTPGQGLQFLFEYFSETQRNKGNFPGRFSGRQFSNSRSEMNVSTLELGDSALYLCASRGEQDSYEQYFGPGTRLTVT.

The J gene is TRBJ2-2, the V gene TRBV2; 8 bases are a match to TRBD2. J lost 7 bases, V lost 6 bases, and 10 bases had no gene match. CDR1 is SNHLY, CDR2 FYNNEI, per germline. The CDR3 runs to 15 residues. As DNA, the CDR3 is TGTGCCAGCAGCCTCCAGCGGGAGAGGGGCGGGGAGCTGTTTTTT. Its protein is CASSLQRERGGELFF.

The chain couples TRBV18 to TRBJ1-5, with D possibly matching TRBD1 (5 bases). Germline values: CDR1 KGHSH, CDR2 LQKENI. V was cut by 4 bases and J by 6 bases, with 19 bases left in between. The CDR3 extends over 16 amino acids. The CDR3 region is CASSLLSGVKSQPQHF. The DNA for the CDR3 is TGTGCCAGCTCACTGCTTTCGGGGGTAAAGAGTCAGCCCCAGCATTTT.

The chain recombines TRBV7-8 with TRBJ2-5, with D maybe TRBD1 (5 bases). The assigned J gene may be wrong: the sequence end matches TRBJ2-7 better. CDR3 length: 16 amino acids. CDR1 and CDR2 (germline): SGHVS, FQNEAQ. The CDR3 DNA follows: TGTGCCAGCACCCCCGGATATCTACAGGTGGCCTACGAGCAGTACTTC. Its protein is CASTPGYLQVAYEQYF.

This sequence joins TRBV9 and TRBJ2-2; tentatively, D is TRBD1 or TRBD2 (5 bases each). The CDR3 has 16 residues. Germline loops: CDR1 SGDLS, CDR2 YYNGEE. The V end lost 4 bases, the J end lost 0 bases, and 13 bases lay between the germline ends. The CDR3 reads CASSSRGNSNTGELFF. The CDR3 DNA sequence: TGTGCCAGCAGCTCCCGGGGCAACTCGAACACCGGGGAGCTGTTTTTT.

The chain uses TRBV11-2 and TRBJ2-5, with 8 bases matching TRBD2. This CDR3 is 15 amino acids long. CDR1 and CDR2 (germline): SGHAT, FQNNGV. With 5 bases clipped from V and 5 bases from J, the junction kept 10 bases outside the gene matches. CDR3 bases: TGTGCCAGCAGCCTCTCCGGGACTAGTCATGAGACCCAGTACTTC. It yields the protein CASSLSGTSHETQYF.

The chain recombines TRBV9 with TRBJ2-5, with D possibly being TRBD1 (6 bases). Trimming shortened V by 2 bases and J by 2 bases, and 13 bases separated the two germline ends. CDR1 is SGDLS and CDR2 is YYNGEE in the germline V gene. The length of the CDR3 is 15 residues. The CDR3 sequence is CASSVSGQRQETQYF. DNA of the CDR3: TGTGCCAGCAGCGTTTCAGGACAGAGGCAAGAGACCCAGTACTTC.

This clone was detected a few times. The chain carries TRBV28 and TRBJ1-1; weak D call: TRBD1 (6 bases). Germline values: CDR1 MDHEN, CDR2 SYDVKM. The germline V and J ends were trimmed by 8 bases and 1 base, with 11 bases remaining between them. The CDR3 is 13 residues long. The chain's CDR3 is CASVRGGNTEAFF. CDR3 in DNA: TGTGCCAGCGTTAGGGGGGGGAACACTGAAGCTTTCTTT.

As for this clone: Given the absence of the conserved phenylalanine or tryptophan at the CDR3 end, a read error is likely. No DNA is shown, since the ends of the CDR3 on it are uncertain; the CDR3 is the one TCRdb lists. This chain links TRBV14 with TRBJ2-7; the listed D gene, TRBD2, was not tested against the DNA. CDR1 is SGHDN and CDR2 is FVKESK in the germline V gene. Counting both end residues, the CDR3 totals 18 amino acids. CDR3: CASSQGASGQGVFLAGGS.

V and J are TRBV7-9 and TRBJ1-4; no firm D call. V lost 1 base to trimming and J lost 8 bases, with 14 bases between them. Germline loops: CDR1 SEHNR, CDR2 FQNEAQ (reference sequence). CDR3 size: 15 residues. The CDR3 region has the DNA TGTGCCAGCAGCTTAGAAGGCAATTCGGGGGAAAAACTGTTTTTT. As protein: CASSLEGNSGEKLFF.

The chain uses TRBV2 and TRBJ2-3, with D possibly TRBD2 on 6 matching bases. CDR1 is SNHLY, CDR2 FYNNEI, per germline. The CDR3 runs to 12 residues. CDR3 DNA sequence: TGTGCAGAGGAGGGAGGTTCAGATACGCAGTATTTT. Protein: CAEEGGSDTQYF.

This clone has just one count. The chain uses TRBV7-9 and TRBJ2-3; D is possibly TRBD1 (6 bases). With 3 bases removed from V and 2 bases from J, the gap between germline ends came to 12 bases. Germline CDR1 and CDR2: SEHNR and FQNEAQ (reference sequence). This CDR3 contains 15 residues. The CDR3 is CASSLGRGPTDTQYF. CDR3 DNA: TGTGCCAGCAGCTTGGGCAGGGGTCCCACAGATACGCAGTATTTT.

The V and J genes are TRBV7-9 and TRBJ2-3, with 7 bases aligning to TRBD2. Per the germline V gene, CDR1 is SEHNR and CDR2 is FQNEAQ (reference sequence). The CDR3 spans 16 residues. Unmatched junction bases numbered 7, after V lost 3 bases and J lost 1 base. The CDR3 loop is CASSFGGSRGTDTQYF. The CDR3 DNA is TGTGCCAGCAGCTTCGGCGGGAGTCGGGGCACAGATACGCAGTATTTT.

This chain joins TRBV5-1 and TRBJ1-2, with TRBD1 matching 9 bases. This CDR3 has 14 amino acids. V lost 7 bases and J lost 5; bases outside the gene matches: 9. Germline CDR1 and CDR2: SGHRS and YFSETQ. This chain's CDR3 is CASREQGARYGYTF. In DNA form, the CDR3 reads TGCGCCAGCCGTGAACAGGGGGCCAGGTATGGCTACACCTTC.

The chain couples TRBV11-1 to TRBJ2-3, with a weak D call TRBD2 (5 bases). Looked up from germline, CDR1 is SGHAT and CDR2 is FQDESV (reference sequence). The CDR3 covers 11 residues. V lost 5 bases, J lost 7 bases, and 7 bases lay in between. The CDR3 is CASSPSHTQYF. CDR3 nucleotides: TGTGCCAGCAGCCCTAGCCATACGCAGTATTTT. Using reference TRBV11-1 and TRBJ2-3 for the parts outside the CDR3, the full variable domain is EAEVAQSPRYKITEKSQAVAFWCDPISGHATLYWYRQILGQGPELLVQFQDESVVDDSQLPKDRFSAERLKGVDSTLKIQPAELGDSAMYLCASSPSHTQYFGPGTRLTVL.

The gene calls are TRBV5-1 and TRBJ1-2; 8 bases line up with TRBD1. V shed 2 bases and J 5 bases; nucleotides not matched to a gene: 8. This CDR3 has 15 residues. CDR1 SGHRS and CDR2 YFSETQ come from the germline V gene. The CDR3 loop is CASSLGTGLQYGYTF. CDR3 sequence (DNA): TGCGCCAGCAGCTTAGGGACAGGTCTTCAATATGGCTACACCTTC. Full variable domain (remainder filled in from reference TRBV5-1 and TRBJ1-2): KAGVTQTPRYLIKTRGQQVTLSCSPISGHRSVSWYQQTPGQGLQFLFEYFSETQRNKGNFPGRFSGRQFSNSRSEMNVSTLELGDSALYLCASSLGTGLQYGYTFGSGTRLTVV.

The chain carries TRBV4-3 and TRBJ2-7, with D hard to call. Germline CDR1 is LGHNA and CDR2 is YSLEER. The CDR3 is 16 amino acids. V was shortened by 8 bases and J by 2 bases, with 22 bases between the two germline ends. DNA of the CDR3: TGCGCCAGCTCCCTGGGCCTTCCAGGCGGTACCTACGAGCAGTACTTC. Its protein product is CASSLGLPGGTYEQYF.

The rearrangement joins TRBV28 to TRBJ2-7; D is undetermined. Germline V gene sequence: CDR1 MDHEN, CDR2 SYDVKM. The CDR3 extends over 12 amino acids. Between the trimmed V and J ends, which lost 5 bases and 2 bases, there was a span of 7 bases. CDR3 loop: CASSPLPYEQYF. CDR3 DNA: TGTGCCAGCAGTCCATTACCCTACGAGCAGTACTTC.

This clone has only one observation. Written as DNA, the CDR3 is TGTGCCAGCCTTTTGAGGGGGACTGAAGCTTTCTTT. This sequence encodes CASLLRGTEAFF. The gene calls are TRBV2 and TRBJ1-1; weak D call: TRBD1 (6 bases). V was shortened by 8 bases and J by 5 bases, with 12 bases between the two germline ends. The CDR3 consists of 12 residues. Germline assignment: CDR1 SNHLY and CDR2 FYNNEI.

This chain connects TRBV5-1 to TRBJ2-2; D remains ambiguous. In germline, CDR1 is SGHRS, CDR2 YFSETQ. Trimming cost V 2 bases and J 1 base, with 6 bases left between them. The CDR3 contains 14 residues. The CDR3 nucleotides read TGCGCCAGCAGCTTTGAAGGGAACACCGGGGAGCTGTTTTTT. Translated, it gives CASSFEGNTGELFF.

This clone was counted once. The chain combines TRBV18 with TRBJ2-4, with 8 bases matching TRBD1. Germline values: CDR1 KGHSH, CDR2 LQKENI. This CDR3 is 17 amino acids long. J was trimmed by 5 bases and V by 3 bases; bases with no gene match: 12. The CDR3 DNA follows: TGTGCCAGCTCACCGCAGGGGGGCGGACAGGGCGAAAACATTCAGTACTTC. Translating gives CASSPQGGGQGENIQYF.

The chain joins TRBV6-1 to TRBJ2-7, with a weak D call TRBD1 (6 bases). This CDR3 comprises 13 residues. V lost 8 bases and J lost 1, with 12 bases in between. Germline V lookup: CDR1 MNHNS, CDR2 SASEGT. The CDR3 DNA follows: TGTGCCAGCCTGAGACAGGAGTCCTACGAGCAGTACTTC. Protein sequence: CASLRQESYEQYF.